These 25 T cell receptor beta chains originate from one sample sequenced in a study of blood T cell repertoires in COVID-19. Assay: immunoSEQ multiplex PCR; the TCRdb copy retains only in-frame clones and omits some. The data show approximately 220,000 clones, with more than 80% seen just once and more than 9% held by the top ten. The sequenced sample was peripheral blood. These receptors originate from an elderly woman with acute or convalescent COVID-19.

In this sample, this clone turned up a few times. The genes are TRBV10-3 and TRBJ1-1, with 7 nucleotides matching TRBD1. The germline CDR1 and CDR2 sequences are ENHRY and SYGVKD. The CDR3 totals 14 residues. J lost 6 bases, V lost 2 bases, and 6 bases had no gene match. The CDR3 region has the DNA TGTGCCATCAGTGAGGACAGGGTCAGGGCTGAAGCTTTCTTT. It specifies CAISEDRVRAEAFF.

The chain links TRBV6-2 or TRBV6-3 to TRBJ2-7; 11 positions agree with TRBD2. V shed 0 bases, J shed 4 bases, and the junction held 5 bases outside the gene matches. CDR1 and CDR2 (germline): MNHEY, SVGEGT. The CDR3 has 16 residues. Here the CDR3 DNA reads TGTGCCAGCAGTTACTCGCCGACTAGCGGGACGTACGAGCAGTACTTC. Amino acids: CASSYSPTSGTYEQYF.

This CDR3 is CSAGESGRGDEQYF. The CDR3 DNA follows: TGCAGCGCTGGAGAAAGCGGGAGGGGCGACGAGCAGTACTTC. V and J are TRBV29-1 and TRBJ2-7; 10 bases agree with TRBD2. The CDR3 contains 14 residues. With V trimmed by 7 bases and J by 5 bases, 11 bases remained unmatched. Germline V gene lookup returns CDR1 SQVTM and CDR2 ANQGSEA.

This clone was found a few times. The CDR3 coding sequence is TGTGCCAGCAGCAGGGACAGGGGATACCAAGAGACCCAGTACTTC. It is translated as CASSRDRGYQETQYF. This chain connects TRBV7-8 to TRBJ2-5; the match to TRBD1 covers 10 bases. V trimming: 5 bases; J trimming: 0 bases; junction bases outside the gene matches: 3. The CDR3 runs to 15 residues. Germline CDR1 and CDR2: SGHVS and FQNEAQ.

The chain carries TRBV7-2 and TRBJ2-7, with TRBD2 matching 11 bases. Germline V gene lookup returns CDR1 SGHTA and CDR2 FQGNSA. V lost 5 bases to trimming and J lost 3 bases; unmatched junction nucleotides: 0. CDR3 size: 13 residues. The CDR3 here is CASSTSGGYEQYF. The CDR3 DNA follows: TGTGCCAGCAGCACTAGCGGGGGCTACGAGCAGTACTTC.

The J gene is TRBJ2-7, the V gene TRBV7-9, with 15 bases aligning to TRBD2. CDR1 SEHNR and CDR2 FQNEAQ come from the germline V gene (reference sequence). The V and J ends lost 0 bases and 1 base, in that order; junction bases with no gene match: 4. The CDR3 totals 18 residues. The CDR3 DNA follows: TGTGCCAGCAGCTTAGCTATGGGACTAGCGGGAGGATCCTACGAGCAGTACTTC. Translation gives CASSLAMGLAGGSYEQYF.

The chain links TRBV9 to TRBJ1-2; a possible D gene is TRBD1 (5 bases). Germline CDR1 reads SGDLS; CDR2 reads YYNGEE. Trimming took off 3 bases at V and 7 bases at J, with 16 bases between the two ends. The CDR3 extends over 14 amino acids. CDR3 coding DNA: TGTGCCAGCAGCGACACAGGTTGGGTTTCTGGCTACACCTTC. As protein: CASSDTGWVSGYTF. The full variable domain, rest sourced from reference TRBV9 and TRBJ1-2, is DSGVTQTPKHLITATGQRVTLRCSPRSGDLSVYWYQQSLDQGLQFLIQYYNGEERAKGNILERFSAQQFPDLHSELNLSSLELGDSALYFCASSDTGWVSGYTFGSGTRLTVV.

J is TRBJ2-1 and V is TRBV9; 9 bases align to TRBD2. V shed 6 bases, J shed 5 bases, and the junction held 21 bases outside the gene matches. The CDR3 is 19 amino acids. Germline CDR1 reads SGDLS; CDR2 reads YYNGEE. The CDR3 DNA sequence: TGTGCCAGCAAAATACGGGCCTTTACGGAGCGGGAGGCCCACAATGAGCAGTTCTTC. Protein product: CASKIRAFTEREAHNEQFF.

This rearrangement joins TRBV19 to TRBJ1-5, with 7 bases that match TRBD1. The CDR3 consists of 14 residues. CDR1 LNHDA and CDR2 SQIVND come from the germline V gene (reference sequence). The trim removed 6 bases at V and 3 bases at J, leaving 5 bases unmatched. The chain's CDR3 is CASRSTGDNQPQHF. DNA of the CDR3: TGTGCCAGTAGGAGCACAGGGGACAATCAGCCCCAGCATTTT. Full variable domain (remainder filled in from reference TRBV19 and TRBJ1-5): DGGITQSPKYLFRKEGQNVTLSCEQNLNHDAMYWYRQDPGQGLRLIYYSQIVNDFQKGDIAEGYSVSREKKESFPLTVTSAQKNPTAFYLCASRSTGDNQPQHFGDGTRLSIL.

The CDR3 bases are TGTGCCAGCAGTTTAAGGACTAGCGGGGGCCTCACAGATACGCAGTATTTT. It translates to CASSLRTSGGLTDTQYF. This chain connects TRBV28 to TRBJ2-3, with TRBD2 identical over 13 bases. J was trimmed by 2 bases and V by 2 bases; bases with no gene match: 4. In germline, CDR1 is MDHEN, CDR2 SYDVKM. The CDR3 has 17 amino acids.

The chain links TRBV25-1 to TRBJ2-5; 10 bases are a match to TRBD1. With V trimmed by 1 base and J by 8 bases, 10 bases remained unmatched. Germline CDR1 is MGHDK and CDR2 is SYGVNS. The CDR3 extends over 16 amino acids. CDR3 DNA: TGTGCCAGCAGTGAATTCTCAGGGACAGGGGTAATAACCCAGTACTTC. Protein product: CASSEFSGTGVITQYF.

This sequence joins TRBV2 and TRBJ1-5, with TRBD1 as a possible D gene (6 bases). This CDR3 is 13 amino acids long. Deletions cut 7 bases from V and 7 bases from J, with 14 bases between. Germline CDR1 is SNHLY and CDR2 is FYNNEI. The CDR3 reads CASTPGAEQPQHF. Here the CDR3 DNA reads TGTGCCAGCACCCCAGGGGCGGAACAGCCCCAGCATTTT.

The genes are TRBV7-6 and TRBJ2-5, with 7 bases fitting TRBD2. The CDR3 consists of 14 residues. Germline CDR1 SGHVS, CDR2 FNYEAQ. The J segment lost 5 bases and the V segment lost 3 bases, leaving 6 bases of the junction unmatched. The CDR3 DNA sequence: TGTGCCAGCAGCTTTGGCGGGAGTGGGGAGACCCAGTACTTC. This encodes CASSFGGSGETQYF.

The chain joins TRBV19 to TRBJ2-3; TRBD1 matches 9 bases. Germline lookup yields CDR1 LNHDA and CDR2 SQIVND (reference sequence). This CDR3 is built from 15 residues. V dropped 4 bases and J dropped 1; count of bases not matched to a gene: 3. The CDR3 sequence: CASSTGQGGTDTQYF. The DNA of the CDR3 is TGTGCCAGTAGTACGGGACAGGGTGGCACAGATACGCAGTATTTT.

This rearrangement joins TRBV29-1 to TRBJ1-1; D is perhaps TRBD1 (5 bases). The length of the CDR3 is 14 residues. Trimming removed 7 bases from V and 0 bases from J, with 15 bases in between. Looked up from germline, CDR1 is SQVTM and CDR2 is ANQGSEA. The CDR3 region has the DNA TGCAGCGGAAGTGGGGAGGGGCTGAACACTGAAGCTTTCTTT. Its translation: CSGSGEGLNTEAFF. The whole variable domain, filled in from reference TRBV29-1 and TRBJ1-1, reads SAVISQKPSRDICQRGTSLTIQCQVDSQVTMMFWYRQQPGQSLTLIATANQGSEATYESGFVIDKFPISRPNLTFSTLTVSNMSPEDSSIYLCSGSGEGLNTEAFFGQGTRLTVV.

This clone was picked up a small number of times. The chain carries TRBV3-1 (or the pseudogene TRBV3-2) and TRBJ2-1; no definite D call. Trimming took off 7 bases at V and 9 bases at J, with 13 bases between the two ends. Germline lookup yields CDR1 LGHDT and CDR2 YNNKEL (reference sequence). The CDR3 sequence is 12 residues long. The CDR3 DNA sequence: TGTGCCAGCAACCTACCCCCCGGTGAGCAGTTCTTC. Its translation: CASNLPPGEQFF.

Only a few counts were recorded for this clone. The rearrangement links TRBV2 to TRBJ1-5, with no clear D. Trimming left V 1 base short and J 3 bases short, with 7 bases between. Per the germline V gene, CDR1 is SNHLY and CDR2 is FYNNEI. The CDR3 contains 14 residues. The CDR3 DNA sequence: TGTGCCAGCAGTGAAGAAACAGTCAATCAGCCCCAGCATTTT. This encodes CASSEETVNQPQHF.

The CDR3 region has the DNA TGTGCCAGCAGTGACGGGACAGGGGCTTTCAATGAGCAGTTCTTC. This sequence encodes CASSDGTGAFNEQFF. This chain links TRBV6-4 with TRBJ2-1; 10 positions match TRBD1. The V gene's germline CDR1 is MRHNA and CDR2 SNTAGT. After removal of 2 bases from V and 6 bases from J, the junction contained 4 bases not matched to a gene. The length of the CDR3 is 15 residues.

The chain carries TRBV21-1 and TRBJ2-1; the table's D call, TRBD2, has no DNA check behind it. TRBV21-1 is recorded as a pseudogene. The CDR3 consists of 16 residues. The CDR3 is CASSKALAGAYNEQFF. The CDR3 DNA sequence: TGTGCCAGCAGCAAAGCGCTAGCGGGAGCCTACAATGAGCAGTTCTTC.

The chain couples TRBV6-5 to TRBJ1-5; D is unclear. The CDR3 length is 13 residues. The germline V and J ends were trimmed by 4 bases and 1 base, with 5 bases remaining between them. The germline gives CDR1 MNHEY, CDR2 SVGAGI. CDR3 sequence: CASSSGSNQPQHF. CDR3 DNA: TGTGCCAGCAGTTCCGGGAGCAATCAGCCCCAGCATTTT.

J is TRBJ1-2 and V is TRBV6-5; tentatively, D is TRBD1 (5 bases). The CDR3 runs 14 residues. V was clipped by 6 bases and J by 2 bases, with 13 bases between them. Germline-derived CDR1 and CDR2 are MNHEY and SVGAGI. DNA of the CDR3: TGTGCCAGCAGCGAGGACACAAGAAACTATGGCTACACCTTC. This gives the protein CASSEDTRNYGYTF.

V usage is TRBV23-1 and J usage is TRBJ1-3; a possible D gene is TRBD1 (5 bases). TRBV23-1 is an ORF, and what it does is uncertain. CDR3 length: 16 residues. V lost 0 bases, J lost 0 bases, and 9 bases lay in between. The CDR3 sequence: CASSQSTESSGNTIYF. The CDR3 nucleotides are TGCGCCAGCAGTCAATCGACAGAGAGCTCTGGAAACACCATATATTTT.

This clone was observed a single time. The rearrangement links TRBV5-1 to TRBJ1-1; D is perhaps TRBD1 (6 bases). The germline V gene has CDR1 SGHRS and CDR2 YFSETQ. The CDR3 spans 13 residues. Trimming pared 3 bases from V and 6 bases from J, leaving 12 bases between. Here the CDR3 DNA reads TGCGCCAGCAGCTCCGGGGGGCTTTCTGAAGCTTTCTTT. Translating it yields CASSSGGLSEAFF.

The gene calls are TRBV5-1 and TRBJ2-1, with 7 bases matching TRBD1. The CDR3 extends over 14 amino acids. The junction had 4 bases not matched to a gene; V was cut back by 0 bases and J by 7 bases. Looked up from germline, CDR1 is SGHRS and CDR2 is YFSETQ. The CDR3 DNA is TGCGCCAGCAGCTTGGTTACAGGGGCTAATGAGCAGTTCTTC. It codes for CASSLVTGANEQFF.

The chain carries TRBV7-8 and TRBJ2-4, with D maybe TRBD1 (6 bases). V shed 5 bases and J shed 7 bases, with 15 bases lying between them. The CDR3 totals 14 residues. Germline V lookup: CDR1 SGHVS, CDR2 FQNEAQ. DNA for the CDR3: TGTGCCAGCAGCCTATCGACAGGATCGAACATTCAGTACTTC. This gives the protein CASSLSTGSNIQYF. Together with reference TRBV7-8 and TRBJ2-4, the CDR3 gives the full variable domain: GAGVSQSPRYKVAKRGQDVALRCDPISGHVSLFWYQQALGQGPEFLTYFQNEAQLDKSGLPSDRFFAERPEGSVSTLKIQRTQQEDSAVYLCASSLSTGSNIQYFGAGTRLSVL.